Presented here are 5 T cell receptor beta chains from one specimen sequenced in a study of T cells in Graves' hyperthyroidism and ophthalmopathy. Amplification yielded TCR beta CDR3 regions, with RNA transcripts as the source. During a first-round RT-PCR of the TCR CDR3, the HTBI primer set was used. TCRdb analysed the multiplex PCR reads with MiXCR anew, one entry per CDR3 protein. The table lists some 490,000 distinct CDR3 sequences, about 16% of them singletons. The sequencing input was blood. The source is a young woman with Graves' ophthalmopathy.

This clonotype has a count of ten or more. CDR3 nucleotides: TGTGCCAGCACGGAAGTATCCGGACAGGGATGTCAGCCCCAGCATTTT. Protein product: CASTEVSGQGCQPQHF. The gene calls are TRBV3-2 and TRBJ1-5; the listed D gene, TRBD1, was not tested against the DNA. TRBV3-2 is a pseudogene locus. The CDR3 has 16 residues.

The chain is built from TRBV10-1 and TRBJ1-1; D gene uncertain. This CDR3 spans 11 amino acids. The V and J ends lost 2 bases and 8 bases respectively, with 6 bases between them. The germline CDR1 and CDR2 sequences are WNHNN and SYGVQD (reference sequence). CDR3 sequence (DNA): TGCGCCAGCAGTGAGGCCTTAGAAGCTTTCTTT. Translation: CASSEALEAFF.

This clonotype was detected ten times or more. The V gene is TRBV29-1, the J gene TRBJ1-1; D unresolved. Trimming pared 3 bases from V and 5 bases from J, leaving 10 bases between. The CDR3 runs 12 residues. Germline lookup yields CDR1 SQVTM and CDR2 ANQGSEA. The CDR3 is CSVDGSQTEAFF. The CDR3 nucleotides read TGCAGCGTTGACGGGTCCCAGACTGAAGCTTTCTTT.

This clonotype has more than one count but fewer than ten. This rearrangement joins TRBV6-2 or TRBV6-3 to TRBJ1-2, with D hard to call. From germline, CDR1 is MNHEY and CDR2 SVGEGT. Trimming stripped 2 bases from V and 3 bases from J, with 13 bases between. The CDR3 is 15 amino acids. The CDR3 region is CASSYRGPEDYGYTF. CDR3 DNA sequence: TGTGCCAGCAGTTACCGAGGGCCCGAAGACTATGGCTACACCTTC.

The V gene is TRBV28, the J gene TRBJ2-2; TRBD1 aligns across 8 bases. Trimming removed 8 bases from V and 4 bases from J; junction bases left unmatched: 6. CDR1 is MDHEN, CDR2 SYDVKM, per germline. The CDR3 contains 14 residues. Here the CDR3 DNA reads TGTGCCAGCTGGAGGACAGGGTTCACCGGGGAGCTGTTTTTT. Amino acid sequence: CASWRTGFTGELFF. Looking up the rest from reference TRBV28 and TRBJ2-2 gives the full variable domain: DVKVTQSSRYLVKRTGEKVFLECVQDMDHENMFWYRQDPGLGLRLIYFSYDVKMKEKGDIPEGYSVSREKKERFSLILESASTNQTSMYLCASWRTGFTGELFFGEGSRLTVL.